The sequence of this TCR beta chain was determined in a study of blood T cells in healthy people across ages. This clonotype showed up just a few times. The second PCR ran roughly 7 to 12 cycles with a sample-barcoded 5' primer and J-beta primers. Each cDNA molecule was tagged by a template-switch adaptor with 12 random nucleotides. TCRdb fed the 5' RACE reads into MiXCR, producing one record per CDR3 protein. The repertoire holds some 1.4 million distinct CDR3 sequences, with approximately 40% as singletons. Losses at the gene ends were 1 base for V and 0 bases for J; bases not matched to a gene: 7. This CDR3 has 19 amino acids. CDR1 is DFQATT, CDR2 SNEGSKA, per germline (reference sequence).

This sequence originates from a woman under 30 in good health. The rearrangement joins TRBV20-1 to TRBJ2-1, with 15 bases lining up with TRBD2. The sequencing input was blood. The CDR3 loop is CSARAGTSGRRSSYNEQFF. Written as DNA, the CDR3 is TGCAGTGCTAGAGCCGGGACTAGCGGGAGGAGGAGCTCCTACAATGAGCAGTTCTTC.